This T cell receptor (beta chain) was documented in a study of T cell responses to AZD1222 COVID-19 vaccine (dated by TCRdb to the early 2020s). For the study in its entirety: AZD1222 recipients whose second dose came at about 4 weeks and those whose second dose came at about 12 weeks were combined into one group, since spike-specific TCR depth and breadth did not differ between the two schedules. TCR sequencing covered roughly 230 trial participants: roughly 200 given two doses of AZD1222 and about 26 given two doses of MenACWY control vaccine. Enrollment into the trials was organized by age into subgroups of 18-55, 56-69 and 70-plus years, and those subgroups contained roughly 150, 30 and 60 TCR-sequenced participants, respectively. What the research found in general, with its limitations: Reportedly, almost half of the unique spike-specific TCRs recognized epitopes lying outside the regions that are mutated in the B.1.351 and B.1.1.7 variants. The vaccine-associated CD4 TCRs covered the entire spike protein, and the dominant responses fell in regions 160-218 and 743-854. Because no day 14 peak-response samples were available, repertoires were characterized only after the peak T cell response. Conclusions about previously exposed vaccinees are limited, since just 6 or 7 AZD1222 recipients were seropositive for SARS-CoV-2 at baseline. The 56-69-year group was small, and its depth increase did not reach significance, likely because of low power. Spike-specific TCR breadth and depth rose significantly after two AZD1222 doses compared with day 0 and with MenACWY recipients. Participants were mostly white British, with more females than males. The authors suggested clonal diversity may have been underestimated.

Its CDR3 holds 12 amino acids, cysteine through phenylalanine. Only the CDR3 DNA stays, 36 bases, in frame from base 1. CDR1 and CDR2 are read off the germline V gene as WSHSY and SAAADI. V is shortened by 4 bases, J by 5 bases, and the region joining them spans 8 bases. Concerning this clone: Its specific antigen is unknown. Base qualities are not recorded, but no much larger clone differs from it by a single base.

The CDR3 regions of human TCRbeta chains were analyzed by immunosequencing. On the study's bioinformatics: TCRs in the repertoires were matched against a reference library of SARS-CoV-2-specific TCRs that had been generated with the MIRA antigen-specificity platform. Breadth was defined as the fraction of unique TCRs that were SARS-CoV-2-associated. Depth was defined as the fraction of total T cells that were SARS-CoV-2-associated. Using the MIRA data, each spike-specific TCR was mapped to the spike region that the TCR reacts to and placed in a CD4 or CD8 class. Log10-transformed breadth and depth values were compared by one-way ANOVA with Sidak's multiple comparisons tests. Held by TCRdb, this immuneACCESS table contains in-frame sequences only and omits some clones. Under half of the omission traces to an unresolved V gene where checked; the cause of the rest is unknown. The DNA gave D and trimming, while V, J and clone size come from that table. Present in this sample are roughly 120,000 clones, around 82% of which were seen just once. The top ten clones comprise about 4.5% of the sample.

The sample's time point label, decoded: baseline before first vaccination. Vaccinee samples came from UK trials COV001 and COV002, including a single-blind randomized controlled phase 2/3 trial of AZD1222 (ChAdOx1 nCoV-19) in healthy adults. For TCRbeta chain sequencing, PBMC samples were collected from trial participants at day 0 and at day 28 after the second dose. The TCR originated in an adult in good health. The material was peripheral blood, obtained on day 0 of AZD1222 vaccination. This sequence uses TRBV10-2 and TRBJ2-5; the D gene is not confidently resolved. The DNA sequence reads TGCGCCAGCAGTGCACGACGGGAGACCCAGTACTTC. The encoded protein is CASSARRETQYF.